This TCR beta chain was profiled in a study of spatial heterogeneity in lung cancer (dated by TCRdb to about 2019). As for the study more broadly: Beta-chain transcripts were consistently detected in greater numbers than alpha-chain transcripts, which likely reflected higher beta-chain transcript abundance. A strong correlation was found between TCR transcript counts in tumor regions and a T cell transcriptional module score from matched bulk RNA-seq. In the raw uncorrected reads, each unique combination of TCR and UMI appeared more than ten times on average. The study quantitatively compared TCR alpha and beta repertoires across multiple tumor regions, matched nontumor lung and blood in non-small cell lung cancer. TCR repertoire features were related to nonsynonymous mutation counts determined by whole-exome sequencing of tumor tissue. Both alpha and beta chains were TCR-sequenced in 220 or so tumor regions, around 65 matched nontumor lung samples and 56 PBMC samples obtained at surgery. The full study reports these points: TCR-seq was estimated to cover only around 6.4% of tumor T cells for alpha chains and around 13% for beta chains. The tumor nonsynonymous mutation count correlated with the number of expanded intratumoral alpha and beta TCRs. Additional single-cell paired TCR alpha and beta sequencing was considered necessary to confirm, at a functional level, the hypothesis that regional TCRs recognize regional mutations. The count of ubiquitous expanded TCRs correlated with the count of ubiquitous nonsynonymous mutations, and the count of regional expanded TCRs correlated with the count of regional nonsynonymous mutations.

This specimen's time point label, interpreted: sample taken at primary tumor resection. Samples were obtained from 72 patients with early-stage, untreated non-small cell lung cancer from the lung TRACERx cohort. For TCR sequencing, whole RNA was extracted from tumor and nontumor lung tissue, or from cryopreserved PBMC samples, and no cell sorting was done. Patients were selected for TCR sequencing only if sufficient RNA was available from at least two tumor regions. A lung pathologist reviewed the tumor and adjacent nontumor lung specimens before the specimens were selected. Libraries were built with 5' RACE. Reads for this sample came from a NextSeq 500. The TCR library protocol attached a unique molecular identifier to each TCR cDNA molecule to allow correction of PCR and sequencing errors. The paper's processing steps were these. TCR identification, UMI-based error correction and CDR3 extraction were performed with Decombinator tools. Expanded TCRs were defined as those above a frequency of 2 per 1,000, corresponding to the top 1% of the tumor frequency distribution. Expanded tumor TCRs were classed as regional if statistically deemed absent (corrected P<0.05) from at least one tumor region, otherwise ubiquitous. Rényi diversity was computed with the R vegan package after subsampling each repertoire 100 times to 5,000 TCRs. CDR3 similarity networks were built from amino acid triplet string-kernel similarity, connecting CDR3s with pairwise similarity above 0.82. TCRdb trimmed the raw reads at Q25, called clones with MiXCR and kept productive beta chains. When rows share a CDR3 protein, they turn into one entry using the most common DNA and genes. Clone size and V and J calls follow TCRdb, not the original study. Counted in this sample were about 25,000 distinct CDR3 sequences; around 10% of them appeared once. The biggest ten clones account for approximately 7.7% of the sample.

At least ten counts were recorded for this clonotype. Its binding antigen is unknown. There are no base qualities to consult, and no much larger clone falls within one base. Sequenced here: lung tumor tissue, sampled at surgery. The origin of this receptor is a male donor with early-stage non-small cell lung cancer.

The CDR3 reads as follows: CSARVGGGTDTQYF. The bases are TGCAGTGCTAGAGTGGGCGGAGGCACAGATACGCAGTATTTT. The V and J segments used are TRBV20-1 and TRBJ2-3, with the D gene not clear enough to name. CDR1 and CDR2, looked up from the germline V gene (reference sequence), are DFQATT and SNEGSKA. Trimming removed 1 base from V and 1 base from J, leaving 9 bases between the germline ends. The CDR3 numbers 14 residues from cysteine through phenylalanine. The retained sequence is limited to the CDR3, 42 bases, with the frame set at the first base.